This TCR beta chain was sequenced during a study of beta chain features in type 1 diabetes. Study overall: Sorted cells numbering roughly 98,000,000 were examined across all samples. The study, taken as a whole, reports: Individuals with type 1 diabetes displayed fewer insertions and more deletions at VDJ junctions.

This clone was seen many times. No antigen is known for it. It was via CD45RO/CCR7/CD25/CD127/CD95/CD27 that CD4+ naive, central memory, regulatory and stem cell-like memory cells were sorted. Investigators reverse transcribed all isolated RNA, so they sequenced expressed TCRB transcripts. The protocol was immunoSEQ multiplex PCR, while the TCRdb copy is restricted to in-frame clones and leaves out a portion. In the table there are about 360,000 clones, around 12% of which are singletons. V shed 0 bases and J shed 6 bases, with 18 bases lying between them. The CDR3 totals 16 residues. The sequencing sample was made of naive CD4+ T cells from blood. The receptor comes from a man aged 18 to 29 in good health. The chain uses TRBV23-1 and TRBJ2-7; D is perhaps TRBD2 (5 bases). TRBV23-1 belongs to the ORF category, with a function that is uncertain. CDR3 bases: TGCGCCAGCAGTCAATCAGGGCCTAGGCGGGCCCGCGAGCAGTACTTC. Translation gives CASSQSGPRRAREQYF.